These 30 T cell receptor beta chains were all obtained from the same sample, sequenced in a study of cytomegalovirus exposure and HLA in healthy donors (dated by TCRdb to about 2017). Receptor amplification or capture employed the immunoSEQ multiplex PCR assay. For the multiplex PCR, a mixture combining 60 forward primers for TCR Vbeta segments and 13 reverse primers for TCR Jbeta segments was used. This immuneACCESS table, as held by TCRdb, lists in-frame sequences with V and J called but not all clones. Of the missing ones, under half trace to an unresolved V gene in checked studies; the others have no known cause. This sample is represented by 150,000 to 200,000 clones; more than 9.5% of them were singletons. About 8% of the sample rests with the top ten. What was sequenced was PBMCs. Receptors originate from a man aged 45-65 years in good health and CMV-seropositive.

The DNA of the CDR3 is TGTGCCAGCAGTCCAAGGACAGGCCTAGGGGAAGAGACCCAGTACTTC. Translating gives CASSPRTGLGEETQYF. The chain recombines TRBV2 with TRBJ2-5; the match to TRBD1 covers 7 bases. CDR3 length: 16 amino acids. In germline, CDR1 is SNHLY, CDR2 FYNNEI. With V trimmed by 5 bases and J by 3 bases, 12 bases remained unmatched.

The sample holds a few counts of this clone. V gene TRBV28 combines with J gene TRBJ1-5; tentatively, D is TRBD1 (6 bases). There are 16 residues in the CDR3. In germline, CDR1 is MDHEN, CDR2 SYDVKM. Trimming removed 6 bases at V and 2 bases at J, with 17 bases between. Here the CDR3 reads CASSPIGGMGNQPQHF. The DNA for the CDR3 is TGTGCCAGCAGCCCGATAGGGGGAATGGGCAATCAGCCCCAGCATTTT.

The chain links TRBV9 to TRBJ2-3; 10 bases fit TRBD2. CDR1 SGDLS and CDR2 YYNGEE come from the germline V gene. The CDR3 sequence is 17 residues long. V trimming: 3 bases; J trimming: 4 bases; junction bases outside the gene matches: 11. CDR3 region: CASSDLRSGGASDTQYF. The DNA for the CDR3 is TGTGCCAGCAGCGACCTCAGAAGCGGGGGGGCGTCAGATACGCAGTATTTT. The complete variable domain, with remaining parts taken from reference TRBV9 and TRBJ2-3, reads DSGVTQTPKHLITATGQRVTLRCSPRSGDLSVYWYQQSLDQGLQFLIQYYNGEERAKGNILERFSAQQFPDLHSELNLSSLELGDSALYFCASSDLRSGGASDTQYFGPGTRLTVL.

The chain carries TRBV7-8 and TRBJ2-5; the match to TRBD1 covers 7 bases. This CDR3 is built from 14 residues. V shed 7 bases, J shed 5 bases, and the junction held 10 bases outside the gene matches. Germline V lookup: CDR1 SGHVS, CDR2 FQNEAQ. The DNA of the CDR3 is TGTGCCAGCACGCGACAGGGAACTGGGGAGACCCAGTACTTC. Its translation is CASTRQGTGETQYF.

This clone was detected only a few times. J is TRBJ2-2 and V is TRBV5-1; TRBD1 agrees at 7 bases. The CDR3 length is 16 residues. Losses at the gene ends were 1 base for V and 9 bases for J; bases not matched to a gene: 12. Per germline, CDR1 SGHRS and CDR2 YFSETQ. CDR3 sequence reads: CASSLRETGYFRELFF. The CDR3, as DNA: TGCGCCAGCAGCTTGAGGGAGACAGGGTATTTCCGGGAGCTGTTTTTT.

In this sample, this clone turned up a few times. The chain joins TRBV7-3 to TRBJ2-5; D might be TRBD2 (7 bases). The CDR3 loop spans 13 amino acids. CDR1 is SGHTA, CDR2 FQGTGA, per germline. Deletions cut 5 bases from V and 6 bases from J, with 13 bases between. DNA of the CDR3: TGTGCCAGCAGCAACAACGGGGGGCAGACCCAGTACTTC. Translation: CASSNNGGQTQYF. The variable domain in full, completed from reference TRBV7-3 and TRBJ2-5, reads GAGVSQTPSNKVTEKGKYVELRCDPISGHTALYWYRQSLGQGPEFLIYFQGTGAADDSGLPNDRFFAVRPEGSVSTLKIQRTERGDSAVYLCASSNNGGQTQYFGPGTRLLVL.

The rearrangement uses TRBV5-1 and TRBJ2-6; 8 nucleotides line up with TRBD1. Germline V gene sequence: CDR1 SGHRS, CDR2 YFSETQ. The CDR3 spans 18 residues. V trimming: 3 bases; J trimming: 1 base; junction bases outside the gene matches: 9. The CDR3 here is CASSSWTGTLSGANVLTF. The CDR3 DNA reads as TGCGCCAGCAGCTCCTGGACAGGGACCCTATCTGGGGCCAACGTCCTGACTTTC.

The rearrangement links TRBV4-3 to TRBJ2-3; the match to TRBD2 covers 11 bases. The germline gives CDR1 LGHNA, CDR2 YSLEER. With V trimmed by 2 bases and J by 2 bases, 3 bases remained unmatched. The CDR3 loop spans 16 amino acids. This CDR3 is CASSQLAGGSTDTQYF. Written as DNA, the CDR3 is TGCGCCAGCAGCCAACTAGCGGGGGGCTCCACAGATACGCAGTATTTT.

A few counts support this clone. CDR3: CASSLGRGGRNEQFF. CDR3 DNA sequence: TGTGCCAGCAGTTTGGGTCGGGGGGGCCGAAATGAGCAGTTCTTC. This chain connects TRBV28 to TRBJ2-1; 8 bases line up with TRBD2. Unmatched junction bases numbered 8, after V lost 3 bases and J lost 7 bases. Germline CDR1 is MDHEN and CDR2 is SYDVKM. CDR3 length equals 15 residues.

The chain joins TRBV5-1 to TRBJ1-1; D gene ambiguous. Per the germline V gene, CDR1 is SGHRS and CDR2 is YFSETQ. The ends were cut back, 2 bases at V and 1 base at J, with 9 bases in the middle. The CDR3 totals 14 residues. CDR3 DNA sequence: TGCGCCAGCAGCTTACAGACACAGAACACTGAAGCTTTCTTT. Translating gives CASSLQTQNTEAFF.

This rearrangement joins TRBV15 to TRBJ1-1; 7 nucleotides match TRBD1. This CDR3 is 15 amino acids long. From germline, CDR1 is LNHNV and CDR2 YYDKDF (reference sequence). Unmatched junction bases numbered 6, after V lost 4 bases and J lost 1 base. CDR3 nucleotide sequence: TGTGCCACCAGCAATGGGGACAGTCAGAACACTGAAGCTTTCTTT. Protein: CATSNGDSQNTEAFF.

This clone was seen more than once but under ten times. The V and J genes are TRBV27 and TRBJ2-3, with 13 bases lining up with TRBD2. The V segment lost 4 bases and the J segment 7 bases; nucleotides outside the gene matches: 8. The CDR3 spans 16 residues. Germline V gene lookup returns CDR1 MNHEY and CDR2 SMNVEV (reference sequence). The CDR3 region has the DNA TGTGCCAGCAGTTCCTGGACTAGCGGGGGCGGGAATACGCAGTATTTT. Protein sequence: CASSSWTSGGGNTQYF.

CDR3 sequence reads: CASGGTGENYGYTF. The CDR3, as DNA: TGCGCCAGCGGGGGGACAGGGGAGAACTATGGCTACACCTTC. The chain recombines TRBV5-1 with TRBJ1-2; 10 bases fit TRBD1. Germline lookup yields CDR1 SGHRS and CDR2 YFSETQ. The V segment lost 7 bases and the J segment 2 bases; nucleotides outside the gene matches: 5. This CDR3 contains 14 residues. Full variable domain (rest looked up from reference TRBV5-1 and TRBJ1-2): KAGVTQTPRYLIKTRGQQVTLSCSPISGHRSVSWYQQTPGQGLQFLFEYFSETQRNKGNFPGRFSGRQFSNSRSEMNVSTLELGDSALYLCASGGTGENYGYTFGSGTRLTVV.

This clone was picked up a small number of times. The chain recombines TRBV9 with TRBJ1-1, with D possibly TRBD1 on 6 matching bases. Trimming stripped 4 bases from V and 0 bases from J, with 13 bases between. This CDR3 has 15 amino acids. Germline assignment: CDR1 SGDLS and CDR2 YYNGEE. The CDR3: CASSLEGVMNTEAFF. CDR3 coding DNA: TGTGCCAGCAGCCTCGAGGGGGTGATGAACACTGAAGCTTTCTTT.

This clone came up a few times. V usage is TRBV4-3 and J usage is TRBJ2-5; 9 nucleotides agree with TRBD2. In germline, CDR1 is LGHNA, CDR2 YSLEER. The CDR3 covers 16 residues. Unmatched junction bases numbered 9, after V lost 4 bases and J lost 3 bases. CDR3 in amino acids: CASSRTRGGTEETQYF. CDR3 sequence (DNA): TGCGCCAGCAGCCGGACGCGGGGGGGTACTGAAGAGACCCAGTACTTC.

This clone was seen more than once but under ten times. The chain is built from TRBV5-1 and TRBJ1-6, with TRBD1 matching 7 bases. The germline V gene has CDR1 SGHRS and CDR2 YFSETQ. V lost 4 bases and J lost 3; bases outside the gene matches: 7. The CDR3 has 16 residues. The CDR3: CASSQETGVYNSPLHF. DNA of the CDR3: TGCGCCAGCAGCCAAGAAACAGGGGTCTATAATTCACCCCTCCACTTT. The full variable domain, its missing parts supplied by reference TRBV5-1 and TRBJ1-6, is KAGVTQTPRYLIKTRGQQVTLSCSPISGHRSVSWYQQTPGQGLQFLFEYFSETQRNKGNFPGRFSGRQFSNSRSEMNVSTLELGDSALYLCASSQETGVYNSPLHFGNGTRLTVT.

The rearrangement joins TRBV2 to TRBJ1-4; 8 bases map to TRBD1. J lost 2 bases, V lost 5 bases, and 1 base had no gene match. CDR1 and CDR2 from the germline V gene are SNHLY and FYNNEI. The length of the CDR3 is 14 residues. The CDR3 region is CASSRTGTNEKLFF. The CDR3 coding sequence is TGTGCCAGCAGTAGGACAGGGACTAATGAAAAACTGTTTTTT.

This clone was picked up a small number of times. The V call is TRBV29-1, the J call TRBJ1-1; TRBD1 might be the D (5 bases). The CDR3 totals 11 residues. The germline gives CDR1 SQVTM, CDR2 ANQGSEA. V was trimmed by 4 bases and J by 7 bases, leaving 10 bases between them. Here the CDR3 reads CSVGGEGEAFF. The CDR3 region has the DNA TGCAGCGTTGGGGGGGAGGGTGAAGCTTTCTTT. The full variable domain, completed using reference TRBV29-1 and TRBJ1-1, is SAVISQKPSRDICQRGTSLTIQCQVDSQVTMMFWYRQQPGQSLTLIATANQGSEATYESGFVIDKFPISRPNLTFSTLTVSNMSPEDSSIYLCSVGGEGEAFFGQGTRLTVV.

The chain links TRBV30 to TRBJ1-2; no firm D call. Germline CDR1 and CDR2: GTSNPN and SVGIG (reference sequence). This CDR3 has 12 residues. V lost 1 base to trimming and J lost 5 bases, with 8 bases between them. CDR3 region: CAWSASGYGYTF. The CDR3 DNA reads TGTGCCTGGAGTGCCTCGGGTTATGGCTACACCTTC. The complete variable domain, with remaining parts taken from reference TRBV30 and TRBJ1-2, reads SQTIHQWPATLVQPVGSPLSLECTVEGTSNPNLYWYRQAAGRGLQLLFYSVGIGQISSEVPQNLSASRPQDRQFILSSKKLLLSDSGFYLCAWSASGYGYTFGSGTRLTVV.

This clone showed up just a few times. Other DNA sequences from this sample encode an identical CDR3 as well. The chain uses TRBV5-4 and TRBJ1-1; 7 bases align to TRBD1. Germline CDR1 SGHNT, CDR2 YYREEE (reference sequence). The CDR3 covers 15 residues. The junction had 3 bases not matched to a gene; V was cut back by 1 base and J by 0 bases. CDR3 bases: TGTGCCAGCAGCTTGCCAGGGGGGATGAACACTGAAGCTTTCTTT. Its protein product is CASSLPGGMNTEAFF.

This clone occurred a few times. The gene calls are TRBV4-3 and TRBJ1-5; TRBD1 might be the D (5 bases). Trimming cost V 0 bases and J 3 bases, with 15 bases left between them. This CDR3 has 17 residues. The germline V gene has CDR1 LGHNA and CDR2 YSLEER. The CDR3 bases are TGCGCCAGCAGCCAAGATGCCAGGGAAGGTATCAATCAGCCCCAGCATTTT. Protein product: CASSQDAREGINQPQHF.

Only a few counts were recorded for this clone. The chain combines TRBV5-1 with TRBJ2-1, with 8 bases matching TRBD2. CDR1 and CDR2 from the germline V gene are SGHRS and YFSETQ. The CDR3 sequence is 15 residues long. Trimming removed 0 bases from V and 8 bases from J; junction bases left unmatched: 7. The DNA of the CDR3 is TGCGCCAGCAGCTTGGCAAGCGGGGGTATTTATGAGCAGTTCTTC. Protein sequence: CASSLASGGIYEQFF.

This chain joins TRBV5-1 and TRBJ1-1, with 12 bases identical to TRBD1. Germline CDR1 reads SGHRS; CDR2 reads YFSETQ. V shed 4 bases, J shed 4 bases, and the junction held 5 bases outside the gene matches. The CDR3 spans 15 residues. The CDR3 DNA follows: TGCGCCAGCAGCCGGGGACAGGGGGCGAGCACTGAAGCTTTCTTT. Amino acids: CASSRGQGASTEAFF.

Only a few counts were recorded for this clone. The chain is built from TRBV5-1 and TRBJ2-6, with D tentatively TRBD1 (5 bases). CDR3 length: 15 amino acids. V dropped 3 bases and J dropped 1 base, with 8 bases sitting between them. Per germline, CDR1 SGHRS and CDR2 YFSETQ. CDR3 region: CASSSQGSGANVLTF. CDR3 DNA: TGCGCCAGCAGCTCTCAGGGATCTGGGGCCAACGTCCTGACTTTC. The full variable domain, with the rest looked up from reference TRBV5-1 and TRBJ2-6, is KAGVTQTPRYLIKTRGQQVTLSCSPISGHRSVSWYQQTPGQGLQFLFEYFSETQRNKGNFPGRFSGRQFSNSRSEMNVSTLELGDSALYLCASSSQGSGANVLTFGAGSRLTVL.

This clone was seen a handful of times. The chain is built from TRBV5-6 and TRBJ1-2; D not certain. The germline V and J ends were trimmed by 4 bases and 4 bases, with 8 bases remaining between them. The CDR3 is 12 residues long. Germline V gene data show CDR1 as SGHDT and CDR2 as YYEEEE. CDR3 DNA: TGTGCCAGCAGCCCCCGGGGCTATGGCTACACCTTC. Encoded protein: CASSPRGYGYTF.

The chain is built from TRBV9 and TRBJ2-5, with D tentatively TRBD1 (6 bases). The germline V gene has CDR1 SGDLS and CDR2 YYNGEE. Trimming removed 4 bases at V and 5 bases at J, with 12 bases between. The CDR3 is 13 residues long. In DNA form, the CDR3 reads TGTGCCAGCAGCCTACGCAGGGGCGAGACCCAGTACTTC. Amino acid sequence: CASSLRRGETQYF.

The V call is TRBV6-1, the J call TRBJ1-6; D call uncertain. The germline gives CDR1 MNHNS, CDR2 SASEGT. CDR3 length: 15 amino acids. Trimming took 2 bases from V and 0 from J, leaving 5 bases between them. The CDR3 reads CASSETSSYNSPLHF. In nucleotides, the CDR3 is TGTGCCAGCAGTGAAACGAGCTCCTATAATTCACCCCTCCACTTT.

This clone has more than one count but fewer than ten. This chain links TRBV5-6 with TRBJ2-5; D might be TRBD1 (6 bases). CDR1 is SGHDT and CDR2 is YYEEEE in the germline V gene. Trimming cost V 4 bases and J 2 bases, with 12 bases left between them. The CDR3 length is 14 residues. CDR3 sequence reads: CASSLPTGQETQYF. Here the CDR3 DNA reads TGTGCCAGCAGCCTCCCGACAGGTCAAGAGACCCAGTACTTC.

V usage is TRBV2 and J usage is TRBJ2-6; no definite D call. CDR3 size: 14 residues. The V gene lost 6 bases and the J gene lost 1 base, with 7 bases spanning the gap. Germline CDR1 SNHLY, CDR2 FYNNEI. CDR3 loop: CASRSLSGANVLTF. The CDR3 nucleotides read TGTGCCAGCAGAAGTCTATCTGGGGCCAACGTCCTGACTTTC.

The chain is built from TRBV11-3 and TRBJ1-6; no definite D call. This CDR3 contains 15 residues. The germline gives CDR1 SGHNT, CDR2 YENEEA. The V end was cut by 0 bases, the J end by 7 bases, with 10 bases between. The CDR3 DNA sequence: TGTGCCAGCAGCTTAGAGGCCGGAGGAAATTCACCCCTCCACTTT. The encoded protein is CASSLEAGGNSPLHF.